Presented here are 24 T cell receptor beta chains from one specimen sequenced in a study of technical replicates of blood from a few donors. Here immunoSEQ multiplex PCR was the method, and the copy in TCRdb shows in-frame clones only, minus some. The table records roughly 66,000 clones, approximately 84% of them present only once. Sample: PBMCs. These receptors came from a human donor in good health. Some clones in this sample may be carry-over from other donors' samples.

The chain recombines TRBV7-9 with TRBJ2-3; TRBD2 matches at 8 bases. V was pared by 0 bases and J by 2 bases, with 4 bases of the junction left unmatched. Germline-derived CDR1 and CDR2 are SEHNR and FQNEAQ (reference sequence). There are 16 residues in the CDR3. For the CDR3, the DNA is TGTGCCAGCAGCTTAGCGTTTAGCGGGACCACAGATACGCAGTATTTT. Its protein product is CASSLAFSGTTDTQYF.

The sample holds a few counts of this clone. The chain employs TRBV7-2 and TRBJ1-5, with a possible D match to TRBD1 (5 bases). Germline-derived CDR1 and CDR2 are SGHTA and FQGNSA. This CDR3 has 14 amino acids. The ends were cut back, 4 bases at V and 9 bases at J, with 16 bases in the middle. CDR3 DNA: TGTGCCAGCAGCTCCTCAGGGATCGGCATGCCCCAGCATTTT. Its translation is CASSSSGIGMPQHF.

V gene TRBV5-8 combines with J gene TRBJ1-2; possible D gene TRBD1, 6 bases. V was trimmed by 4 bases and J by 1 base, leaving 11 bases between them. The CDR3 covers 14 residues. Germline V gene data show CDR1 as SGHTS and CDR2 as YDEGEE. CDR3 DNA: TGTGCCAGCAGCCCCGGACAGATTAACTATGGCTACACCTTC. Residues: CASSPGQINYGYTF.

The rearrangement uses TRBV30 and TRBJ2-7; 11 bases are a match to TRBD2. Germline CDR1 reads GTSNPN; CDR2 reads SVGIG (reference sequence). The CDR3 totals 16 residues. After removal of 1 base from V and 3 bases from J, the junction contained 8 bases not matched to a gene. CDR3 protein: CAWSALRTSGHYEQYF. The CDR3 DNA follows: TGTGCCTGGAGTGCCCTTCGGACTAGCGGGCACTACGAGCAGTACTTC. Full variable domain (rest looked up from reference TRBV30 and TRBJ2-7): SQTIHQWPATLVQPVGSPLSLECTVEGTSNPNLYWYRQAAGRGLQLLFYSVGIGQISSEVPQNLSASRPQDRQFILSSKKLLLSDSGFYLCAWSALRTSGHYEQYFGPGTRLTVT.

The chain joins TRBV7-9 to TRBJ2-7; a possible D gene is TRBD2 (6 bases). Germline CDR1 is SEHNR and CDR2 is FQNEAQ (reference sequence). V lost 1 base and J lost 0, with 10 bases in between. This CDR3 spans 15 amino acids. CDR3 bases: TGTGCCAGCAGCTTAGATGGAGGGAGCTCCTACGAGCAGTACTTC. Translation gives CASSLDGGSSYEQYF. The full variable domain, its missing parts supplied by reference TRBV7-9 and TRBJ2-7, is DTGVSQNPRHKITKRGQNVTFRCDPISEHNRLYWYRQTLGQGPEFLTYFQNEAQLEKSRLLSDRFSAERPKGSFSTLEIQRTEQGDSAMYLCASSLDGGSSYEQYFGPGTRLTVT.

This sequence joins TRBV28 and TRBJ2-7; 9 bases agree with TRBD2. The trim removed 8 bases at V and 2 bases at J, leaving 7 bases unmatched. This CDR3 region has 14 residues. Per the germline V gene, CDR1 is MDHEN and CDR2 is SYDVKM. The CDR3 DNA reads as TGTGCCAGCCCAAAGGCGGGGGGGACCTACGAGCAGTACTTC. It yields the protein CASPKAGGTYEQYF.

The V call is TRBV7-8, the J call TRBJ1-2; D unclear. Germline V CDR1 and CDR2: SGHVS, FQNEAQ. Trimming pared 3 bases from V and 6 bases from J, leaving 11 bases between. The CDR3 spans 13 residues. The DNA of the CDR3 is TGTGCCAGCAGCTTTAGCGGCTCTGATGGCTACACCTTC. This sequence encodes CASSFSGSDGYTF. Looking up the rest from reference TRBV7-8 and TRBJ1-2 gives the full variable domain: GAGVSQSPRYKVAKRGQDVALRCDPISGHVSLFWYQQALGQGPEFLTYFQNEAQLDKSGLPSDRFFAERPEGSVSTLKIQRTQQEDSAVYLCASSFSGSDGYTFGSGTRLTVV.

The CDR3 is CASSQDRGSYEQYF. The CDR3 nucleotides read TGTGCCAGCTCTCAGGACAGGGGTTCGTACGAGCAGTACTTC. The chain employs TRBV18 and TRBJ2-7; 9 positions match TRBD1. CDR3 length: 14 residues. Trimming took 6 bases from V and 4 from J; bases not matched to a gene: 7. CDR1 is KGHSH, CDR2 LQKENI, per germline. Complete variable domain (other parts from reference TRBV18 and TRBJ2-7): NAGVMQNPRHLVRRRGQEARLRCSPMKGHSHVYWYRQLPEEGLKFMVYLQKENIIDESGMPKERFSAEFPKEGPSILRIQQVVRGDSAAYFCASSQDRGSYEQYFGPGTRLTVT.

This clone was observed a single time. The V and J genes are TRBV7-9 and TRBJ1-2; no clear D. Trimming stripped 5 bases from V and 8 bases from J, with 9 bases between. CDR3 length: 11 residues. The germline gives CDR1 SEHNR, CDR2 FQNEAQ (reference sequence). The DNA for the CDR3 is TGTGCCAGCAGCGGACTCGCGGGCTACACCTTC. It yields the protein CASSGLAGYTF.

This chain joins TRBV29-1 and TRBJ1-1; D possibly corresponds to TRBD1 (6 bases). Germline assignment: CDR1 SQVTM and CDR2 ANQGSEA. The CDR3 is made up of 13 amino acids. Trimming cost V 7 bases and J 1 base, with 13 bases left between them. The CDR3 reads CSAAPDRNTEAFF. The CDR3 DNA reads TGCAGCGCCGCCCCGGACAGGAACACTGAAGCTTTCTTT.

The chain carries TRBV6-6 and TRBJ2-7; D may be TRBD1 (6 bases). V was pared by 5 bases and J by 3 bases, with 17 bases between. Germline CDR1 reads MNHNY; CDR2 reads SVGAGI (reference sequence). CDR3 length: 15 residues. The CDR3 nucleotides are TGTGCCAGCAGTCCACAGGGTCGTTGGAACTACGAGCAGTACTTC. This translates into CASSPQGRWNYEQYF.

The V call is TRBV9, the J call TRBJ2-7; 7 bases map to TRBD2. V gave up 0 bases and J gave up 3 bases; unmatched junction bases: 3. CDR3 length equals 14 residues. Germline assignment: CDR1 SGDLS and CDR2 YYNGEE. As DNA, the CDR3 is TGTGCCAGCAGCGTAGGAGCGGGAAGCTACGAGCAGTACTTC. Protein sequence: CASSVGAGSYEQYF. The variable domain in full, with the rest retrieved from reference TRBV9 and TRBJ2-7, is DSGVTQTPKHLITATGQRVTLRCSPRSGDLSVYWYQQSLDQGLQFLIQYYNGEERAKGNILERFSAQQFPDLHSELNLSSLELGDSALYFCASSVGAGSYEQYFGPGTRLTVT.

V usage is TRBV4-3 and J usage is TRBJ2-7; TRBD2 agrees at 11 bases. The CDR3 runs 18 residues. Germline V gene lookup returns CDR1 LGHNA and CDR2 YSLEER. J was trimmed by 4 bases and V by 0 bases; bases with no gene match: 11. CDR3 DNA sequence: TGCGCCAGCAGCCAAGATCGAGGTGTTAGCGGGGGGGCGTACGAGCAGTACTTC. Translated, it gives CASSQDRGVSGGAYEQYF.

DNA for the CDR3: TGTGCCAGCAGCGTAGCCCCTAGCACAGATACGCAGTATTTT. Protein sequence: CASSVAPSTDTQYF. The chain uses TRBV9 and TRBJ2-3; no clear D gene. Per the germline V gene, CDR1 is SGDLS and CDR2 is YYNGEE. The CDR3 spans 14 residues. V lost 0 bases, J lost 0 bases, and 5 bases lay in between.

This chain uses TRBV10-2 with TRBJ2-5; TRBD2 agrees at 8 bases. Germline V gene lookup returns CDR1 WSHSY and CDR2 SAAADI. V dropped 4 bases and J dropped 1; count of bases not matched to a gene: 2. CDR3 length: 14 amino acids. The chain's CDR3 is CASSALAGQETQYF. The CDR3 DNA sequence: TGCGCCAGCAGTGCCCTAGCGGGCCAAGAGACCCAGTACTTC.

The chain couples TRBV9 to TRBJ2-3; D possibly corresponds to TRBD1 (6 bases). The CDR3 extends over 15 amino acids. Trimming left V 3 bases short and J 0 bases short, with 11 bases between. Germline CDR1 reads SGDLS; CDR2 reads YYNGEE. CDR3 in DNA: TGTGCCAGCAGCGCAAACAGGGAAAGCACAGATACGCAGTATTTT. It is translated as CASSANRESTDTQYF.

V usage is TRBV7-9 and J usage is TRBJ1-5; 9 nucleotides match TRBD1. The CDR3 consists of 15 residues. Germline trimming cut 5 bases from V and 7 bases from J; bases unmatched to any gene: 9. Germline CDR1 and CDR2: SEHNR and FQNEAQ (reference sequence). Written as DNA, the CDR3 is TGTGCCAGCAGCCCCATGGACAGGGGAGGGCAGCCCCAGCATTTT. As protein: CASSPMDRGGQPQHF.

This sequence joins TRBV5-4 and TRBJ1-2; no clear D gene. Trimming took 3 bases from V and 3 from J, leaving 12 bases between them. The CDR3 length is 14 residues. Germline CDR1 and CDR2: SGHNT and YYREEE (reference sequence). The CDR3 protein is CASSSWARYYGYTF. In DNA form, the CDR3 reads TGTGCCAGCAGCTCCTGGGCCAGATACTATGGCTACACCTTC.

J is TRBJ2-7 and V is TRBV10-3, with TRBD1 matching 9 bases. Germline assignment: CDR1 ENHRY and CDR2 SYGVKD. The CDR3 has 14 residues. The V segment lost 6 bases and the J segment 4 bases; nucleotides outside the gene matches: 7. The CDR3 is CAIRGGTGFYEQYF. For the CDR3, the DNA is TGTGCCATCAGGGGCGGGACAGGGTTTTACGAGCAGTACTTC.

CDR3 in amino acids: CASRMTSGAETQYF. Here the CDR3 DNA reads TGCGCCAGCAGGATGACTAGCGGGGCAGAGACCCAGTACTTC. This rearrangement joins TRBV4-1 to TRBJ2-5, with 11 bases fitting TRBD2. The CDR3 has 14 residues. Germline values: CDR1 MGHRA, CDR2 YSYEKL. V trimming: 6 bases; J trimming: 4 bases; junction bases outside the gene matches: 4.

The CDR3 DNA reads as TGTGCCAGCAGCTGGAGCGGGACAGGGACCTACGAGCAGTACTTC. Protein product: CASSWSGTGTYEQYF. The chain combines TRBV5-5 with TRBJ2-7, with TRBD1 identical over 9 bases. Trimming cost V 3 bases and J 2 bases; bases outside gene matches: 6. Germline V gene data show CDR1 as SGHKS and CDR2 as YYEKEE (reference sequence). This CDR3 contains 15 residues.

This rearrangement joins TRBV7-8 to TRBJ1-4, with D perhaps matching TRBD1 (5 bases). Germline-derived CDR1 and CDR2 are SGHVS and FQNEAQ. Trimming pared 3 bases from V and 3 bases from J, leaving 8 bases between. The CDR3 covers 14 residues. The CDR3 loop is CASSLGRANEKLFF. CDR3 sequence (DNA): TGTGCCAGCAGCTTGGGCAGGGCTAATGAAAAACTGTTTTTT.

The chain couples TRBV18 to TRBJ2-7, with D possibly matching TRBD2 (6 bases). Germline V CDR1 and CDR2: KGHSH, LQKENI. V was trimmed by 3 bases and J by 0 bases, leaving 12 bases between them. This CDR3 has 15 residues. CDR3 residues: CASSPAEGGSYEQYF. The CDR3 DNA is TGTGCCAGCTCACCCGCAGAGGGAGGCTCCTACGAGCAGTACTTC.

This clone was seen more than once but under ten times. The rearrangement uses TRBV7-6 and TRBJ2-7; 9 bases map to TRBD2. CDR1 is SGHVS and CDR2 is FNYEAQ in the germline V gene. This CDR3 has 17 residues. The V and J ends lost 1 base and 2 bases, in that order; junction bases with no gene match: 9. The CDR3 region has the DNA TGTGCCAGCAGCTTAGAGGTGTATAGCGGGGGAACCTACGAGCAGTACTTC. Its protein is CASSLEVYSGGTYEQYF.